This is a list of T cell receptor beta chains from one sample in a study of T-cell memory formation after mild COVID-19. TCRdb re-analysed the 5' RACE reads in MiXCR, keeping a single row per CDR3 protein. The table shows 250,000 to 350,000 distinct CDR3 sequences, with 14% occurring only once. Sample: PBMCs or a T cell subset sorted from them (not recorded which). Receptors were obtained from a man aged 18 to 30 who had mild COVID-19 (a few samples of this study predate the infection). Cell type and time point are not known. Both conserved end residues are part of each CDR3. The order of the fields is clone size, J gene, D gene, V gene, CDR3 DNA, CDR3 protein. A D gene is named only where the DNA matches it firmly. Clone sizes are given selectively: once, few, many, or a class where the clone is expanded.

few TRBJ2-1 - TRBV4-2 TGTGCCAGCAGAGGGGAAGGGTCCCTCTTTTACAATGAGCAGTTCTTC CASRGEGSLFYNEQFF
few TRBJ2-4 TRBD2 TRBV7-2 TGTGCCAGCAGCCCGGGAGGGGCGGGGGCAGCCAAAAACATTCAGTACTTC CASSPGGAGAAKNIQYF
few TRBJ1-6 - TRBV7-2 TGTGCCAGCAGCCCACAGGGCCTTCTTAATTCACCCCTCCACTTT CASSPQGLLNSPLHF
few TRBJ2-2 TRBD2 TRBV6-5 TGTGCCAGCAGTTCAGCGGGGGCGGGCACCGGGGAGCTGTTTTTT CASSSAGAGTGELFF
few TRBJ1-6 - TRBV4-1 TGCGCCAGCAGCCAAGGCGCACCCCTCCACTTT CASSQGAPLHF
few TRBJ1-6 TRBD1 TRBV5-6 TGTGCCAGCAGCTGGGACAGGGGTCATTCACCCCTCCACTTT CASSWDRGHSPLHF
- TRBJ2-7 TRBD1 TRBV2 TGTGCCAGCAGTGAGGACAGGGCCTACGAGCAGTACTTC CASSEDRAYEQYF
- TRBJ2-3 TRBD2 TRBV6-6 TGTGCCAGCAGGGACCCCAGGCGGGGGGGCCGAGATACGCAGTATTTT CASRDPRRGGRDTQYF
few TRBJ2-3 - TRBV7-9 TGTGCCAGCAGCGAAGGGTTAGAAGATACGCAGTATTTT CASSEGLEDTQYF
- TRBJ2-3 TRBD2 TRBV5-6 TGTGCCAGCAGCCAACCTTCAGCGGGGGGGGAAAATACGCAGTATTTT CASSQPSAGGENTQYF
few TRBJ1-3 - TRBV9 TGTGCCAGCAGCGTTAGAGGGGGACTTGGGGGAAACACCATATATTTT CASSVRGGLGGNTIYF
few TRBJ2-1 TRBD2 TRBV6-2/TRBV6-3 TGTGCCAGCAGACAAGACCAGCGGGCGGGGGGTAATGAGCAGTTCTTC CASRQDQRAGGNEQFF
- TRBJ1-4 TRBD1 TRBV11-2 TGTGCCAGCAGCTTTTATACCCTGCAGGGGGGAGAAAAACTGTTTTTT CASSFYTLQGGEKLFF
few TRBJ1-1 - TRBV20-1 TGCAGTGCTAGAGCCCTTGACAGAAACACTGAAGCTTTCTTT CSARALDRNTEAFF
- TRBJ2-7 - TRBV7-2 TGTGCCAGCAGGTACTCCGGGGGCTCCTACGAGCAGTACTTC CASRYSGGSYEQYF
few TRBJ1-1 TRBD1 TRBV18 TGTGCCAGCTCACTGAGGACAGGGATGCCCACTGAAGCTTTCTTT CASSLRTGMPTEAFF
- TRBJ1-4 - TRBV20-1 TGCAGTGCTAGCCGCCGAGGTGAAAAACTGTTTTTT CSASRRGEKLFF
- TRBJ2-1 - TRBV7-6 TGTGCCAGCAGCTTAGAACCCCACAATGAGCAGTTCTTC CASSLEPHNEQFF
- TRBJ1-5 TRBD1 TRBV29-1 TGCAGCGTTCGGGACAGGGTGGGCAATCAGCCCCAGCATTTT CSVRDRVGNQPQHF
many TRBJ2-1 TRBD1 TRBV11-2 TGTGCCAGCAGATTTAGGATGGCAGGGGGCTACGAGCAGTTCTTC CASRFRMAGGYEQFF
- TRBJ2-7 - TRBV5-5 TGTGCCAGCAGCCATACCTACGAGCAGTACTTC CASSHTYEQYF
few TRBJ2-2 - TRBV7-2 TGTGCCAGCAGTCGTACCTGGGGGGCCGGGTCCGGGGAGCTGTTTTTT CASSRTWGAGSGELFF
- TRBJ2-2 - TRBV3-2 TGTGCCAGCAGCCAAGTAGCAGGGAAAGTTGACGGGGAGCTGTTTTTT CASSQVAGKVDGELFF
- TRBJ2-1 TRBD2 TRBV5-1 TGCGCCAGCAGCTTGGCCCTGACCGGGACTAGTTTCAATGAGCAGTTCTTC CASSLALTGTSFNEQFF
few TRBJ1-5 - TRBV7-9 TGTGCCAGCAGCTTAACCGGGAGGAGCAATCAGCCCCAGCATTTT CASSLTGRSNQPQHF
few TRBJ1-2 TRBD1 TRBV12-3/TRBV12-4 TGTGCCAGCAGCAACCATTTAACAGGGGCCGGAAGTAATGGCTACACCTTC CASSNHLTGAGSNGYTF
- TRBJ1-5 TRBD1 TRBV4-1 TGCGCCAGCAGCCAAGGAGGGACAGGTTATCAGCCCCAGCATTTT CASSQGGTGYQPQHF
- TRBJ2-7 - TRBV5-1 TGCGCCAGCAGCTATGGGACTACAGGGAACGAGCAGTACTTC CASSYGTTGNEQYF
few TRBJ1-1 TRBD1 TRBV5-1 TGCGCCAGCAGCGTCGCCACAGGGGGCTTGACTGAAGCTTTCTTT CASSVATGGLTEAFF
many TRBJ2-7 - TRBV7-9 TGTGCCAGCAGCTTAGCTGTGGTGAGCGAGCAGTACTTC CASSLAVVSEQYF
- TRBJ2-2 - TRBV7-9 TGTGCCAGCAGCTCGGTTGTGGGGGAGCTGTTTTTT CASSSVVGELFF
many TRBJ2-4 TRBD2 TRBV11-2 TGTGCCAGCAGCTGGGGCAGGGAGGGCATTCAGTACTTC CASSWGREGIQYF
- TRBJ2-3 TRBD2 TRBV12-3/TRBV12-4 TGTGCCAGCAGTTTAACCGCGGGGGTTAACACAGATACGCAGTATTTT CASSLTAGVNTDTQYF
- TRBJ1-5 - TRBV5-1 TGCGCCAGCAGCTTGGGGGGCAGGGACCAGCCCCAGCATTTT CASSLGGRDQPQHF
few TRBJ2-1 - TRBV2 TGTGCCAGCAGTGAATTTGGCAATGAGCAGTTCTTC CASSEFGNEQFF
many TRBJ2-5 TRBD1 TRBV4-3 TGCGCCAGCAGCCAAGAGCCTCCGGGACAGGGGAAAGAGACCCAGTACTTC CASSQEPPGQGKETQYF
- TRBJ2-3 TRBD1 TRBV10-1 TGCGCCAGCAGTGACGTGGGGGACAGGGATCCCGATACGCAGTATTTT CASSDVGDRDPDTQYF
- TRBJ2-3 TRBD2 TRBV7-8 TGTGCCAGCAGCCAGTTAGCGGGGGTGGCAGATACGCAGTATTTT CASSQLAGVADTQYF
- TRBJ1-2 - TRBV5-1 TGCGCCAGCAGCTTCGACAGGCGGTATGGCTACACCTTC CASSFDRRYGYTF
- TRBJ2-2 - TRBV4-1 TGCGCCAGCAGCCTAAGACTAGGGGAAAACACCGGGGAGCTGTTTTTT CASSLRLGENTGELFF
few TRBJ1-1 - TRBV6-6 TGTGCCAGCAGTTACCGCCCGGGGATGAACACTGAAGCTTTCTTT CASSYRPGMNTEAFF
many TRBJ2-5 - TRBV5-6 TGTGCCAGCAGCTTGGGGCTTTGGAGGGGAGAGACCCAGTACTTC CASSLGLWRGETQYF
many TRBJ2-5 - TRBV6-5 TGTGCCAGCAGTTACTCCGCAGGGTGGGCAGAGACCCAGTACTTC CASSYSAGWAETQYF
- TRBJ2-7 TRBD1 TRBV6-6 TGTGCCAGCTGGGGGGAAGGGACAGGGCCGAAAACCTACGAGCAGTACTTC CASWGEGTGPKTYEQYF
many TRBJ2-4 - TRBV5-1 TGCGCCAGCAGCTTGGCGGGGGGCGTGAACATTCAGTACTTC CASSLAGGVNIQYF
many TRBJ1-1 - TRBV5-1 TGCGCCAGCAGCTTCACAGGGTCGGACACTGAAGCTTTCTTT CASSFTGSDTEAFF
- TRBJ2-3 - TRBV5-1 TGCGCCAGCAGCCCTACCACAGGAGGAGATACGCAGTATTTT CASSPTTGGDTQYF
- TRBJ2-3 TRBD2 TRBV12-3/TRBV12-4 TGTGCCAGCAGTGTGCGGGGGGGCAACGATACGCAGTATTTT CASSVRGGNDTQYF
- TRBJ1-2 TRBD1 TRBV7-9 TGTGCCAGCAGCTTAGCGGGACAGGGAGGCTATGGCTACACCTTC CASSLAGQGGYGYTF
few TRBJ2-3 - TRBV4-3 TGCGCCAGCAGCCAAGATCTTTGGCGAACCAGGGATACGCAGTATTTT CASSQDLWRTRDTQYF
- TRBJ1-2 TRBD1 TRBV20-1 TGCAGTGCTACCACAGGGGGGACTTATGGCTACACCTTC CSATTGGTYGYTF
few TRBJ2-1 TRBD2 TRBV2 TGTGCCAGCACTGGAGGCGGGGGGGCCTACAATGAGCAGTTCTTC CASTGGGGAYNEQFF
few TRBJ2-7 TRBD2 TRBV7-7 TGTGCCAGCAGCTTAGCCCTAAACCTAGCGGGGAACTCCTACGAGCAGTACTTC CASSLALNLAGNSYEQYF
- TRBJ2-1 TRBD2 TRBV7-2 TGTGCCAGCAGCTCGGCCGGGGAGGGAAGCAATGAGCAGTTCTTC CASSSAGEGSNEQFF